These T cell receptor beta chains were read from a single sample in a study of blood T cell repertoires in COVID-19. The table came from immunoSEQ multiplex PCR; TCRdb's copy has only in-frame clones and leaves some out. Of 250,000 to 350,000 clones listed, 65% to 90% are singletons. Sequencing input: PBMCs or T cells enriched from blood (not recorded which). The receptors originated from a woman aged 18-30 years who had recovered from COVID-19. The CDR3 runs from the conserved cysteine through the conserved F or W. D genes are given only for firm matches. Only some rows state a clone size, as once, few, many or a class for expanded clones.

j_call: TRBJ2-7
clone_size: -
v_call: TRBV9
d_call: TRBD1
cdr3_nt: TGTGCCAGCAGCGTCCGGACAGGGATCCCCTACGAGCAGTACTTC
cdr3_aa: CASSVRTGIPYEQYF

j_call: TRBJ1-2
clone_size: -
v_call: TRBV14
d_call: -
cdr3_nt: TGTGCCAGCAGCCCATCACTAGTTCAGGACGGAAACTATGGCTACACCTTC
cdr3_aa: CASSPSLVQDGNYGYTF

j_call: TRBJ1-2
clone_size: -
v_call: TRBV6-5
d_call: -
cdr3_nt: TGTGCCAGCAGTTATTCCGGACTGAACTATGGCTACACCTTC
cdr3_aa: CASSYSGLNYGYTF

j_call: TRBJ2-3
clone_size: -
v_call: TRBV30
d_call: -
cdr3_nt: TGTGCCTGGAGTTCGACGGGAGATACGCAGTATTTT
cdr3_aa: CAWSSTGDTQYF

j_call: TRBJ1-2
clone_size: -
v_call: TRBV15
d_call: -
cdr3_nt: TGTGCCACCAGCAGACGGGGGGCCGATGGCTACACCTTC
cdr3_aa: CATSRRGADGYTF

j_call: TRBJ2-2
clone_size: -
v_call: TRBV6-5
d_call: -
cdr3_nt: TGTGCCAGCAGTTACCAGGATGCGAACACCGGGGAGCTGTTTTTT
cdr3_aa: CASSYQDANTGELFF

j_call: TRBJ1-2
clone_size: -
v_call: TRBV3-1/TRBV3-2
d_call: TRBD1
cdr3_nt: TGTGCCAGCAGCCTCCTTGGACAGGGGGGTATAGGCTACACCTTC
cdr3_aa: CASSLLGQGGIGYTF

j_call: TRBJ2-2
clone_size: -
v_call: TRBV6-4
d_call: TRBD1
cdr3_nt: TGTGCCAGCAGTGACGGACAGGGGGCCGGGGAGCTGTTTTTT
cdr3_aa: CASSDGQGAGELFF

j_call: TRBJ1-1
clone_size: -
v_call: TRBV11-2
d_call: -
cdr3_nt: TGTGCCAGCAGCTTAGGAGGCGGCAGGGGTTCTGGAATGAACACTGAAGCTTTCTTT
cdr3_aa: CASSLGGGRGSGMNTEAFF

j_call: TRBJ2-6
clone_size: -
v_call: TRBV2
d_call: -
cdr3_nt: TGTGCCAGCAGTGAAAGGACACCTGGGGCCAACGTCCTGACTTTC
cdr3_aa: CASSERTPGANVLTF

j_call: TRBJ1-2
clone_size: -
v_call: TRBV5-3
d_call: -
cdr3_nt: TGTGCCAGAAGTATGACACAGGACCACTATGGCTACACCTTC
cdr3_aa: CARSMTQDHYGYTF

j_call: TRBJ2-5
clone_size: -
v_call: TRBV19
d_call: -
cdr3_nt: TGTGCCAGTAGCTATAGGGGGGGCGGAGAGACCCAGTACTTC
cdr3_aa: CASSYRGGGETQYF

j_call: TRBJ2-7
clone_size: few
v_call: TRBV5-1
d_call: TRBD2
cdr3_nt: TGCGCCAGCAGCGGCGGGGGACTAGCGTTTCACGAGCAGTACTTC
cdr3_aa: CASSGGGLAFHEQYF

j_call: TRBJ1-1
clone_size: -
v_call: TRBV10-3
d_call: TRBD1
cdr3_nt: TGTGCCATCAGTGCTCCGTCTGGGACAGGGGCCGGAAACACTGAAGCTTTCTTT
cdr3_aa: CAISAPSGTGAGNTEAFF

j_call: TRBJ2-7
clone_size: -
v_call: TRBV10-3
d_call: TRBD1
cdr3_nt: TGTGCCATCACTCGGGACAGGGAAGACGAGCAGTACTTC
cdr3_aa: CAITRDREDEQYF

j_call: TRBJ2-5
clone_size: once
v_call: TRBV10-3
d_call: TRBD1
cdr3_nt: TGTGCCAGCCGGGACAGCCAAGAGACCCAGTACTTC
cdr3_aa: CASRDSQETQYF

j_call: TRBJ2-6
clone_size: -
v_call: TRBV4-1
d_call: TRBD2
cdr3_nt: TGCGCCAGCAGCCAAGATGCGGGAGTTCTGGGGGCCAACGTCCTGACTTTC
cdr3_aa: CASSQDAGVLGANVLTF

j_call: TRBJ2-7
clone_size: -
v_call: TRBV24-1
d_call: TRBD2
cdr3_nt: TGTGCCACCAGTGATTCGGGACTAGCGGGGGGGAAGCAGTACTTC
cdr3_aa: CATSDSGLAGGKQYF

j_call: TRBJ2-1
clone_size: -
v_call: TRBV19
d_call: -
cdr3_nt: TGTGCCAGTAGTATGGGGAAGTTCCGGGACTCCCAGTTCTTC
cdr3_aa: CASSMGKFRDSQFF

j_call: TRBJ2-7
clone_size: -
v_call: TRBV5-1
d_call: -
cdr3_nt: TGCGCCAGCAGCTTGAATCAGGGGCCAGACTACGAGCAGTACTTC
cdr3_aa: CASSLNQGPDYEQYF

j_call: TRBJ1-2
clone_size: -
v_call: TRBV2
d_call: -
cdr3_nt: TGTGCCAGCAGTGAAGAGTGGAGTCCGATCTATGGCTACACCTTC
cdr3_aa: CASSEEWSPIYGYTF

j_call: TRBJ2-3
clone_size: -
v_call: TRBV12-3/TRBV12-4
d_call: -
cdr3_nt: TGTGCCAGCAGTTTCAGTAGCACAGATACGCAGTATTTT
cdr3_aa: CASSFSSTDTQYF

j_call: TRBJ1-6
clone_size: -
v_call: TRBV18
d_call: -
cdr3_nt: TGTGCCAGCTCACGACAGCCCAATAATTCACCCCTCCACTTT
cdr3_aa: CASSRQPNNSPLHF

j_call: TRBJ2-7
clone_size: -
v_call: TRBV7-3
d_call: TRBD2
cdr3_nt: TGTGCCAGCAGCTTATTAGCGGGGACCGCCTACGAGCAGTACTTC
cdr3_aa: CASSLLAGTAYEQYF

j_call: TRBJ1-5
clone_size: once
v_call: TRBV19
d_call: -
cdr3_nt: TGTGCCAGTAGCCCTCGGGCAGGGAGGGGTGGTGGCAATCAGCCCCAGCATTTT
cdr3_aa: CASSPRAGRGGGNQPQHF

j_call: TRBJ1-4
clone_size: -
v_call: TRBV30
d_call: -
cdr3_nt: TGTGCCTGGAGAACAGCCTCTAATGAAAAACTGTTTTTT
cdr3_aa: CAWRTASNEKLFF

j_call: TRBJ1-2
clone_size: -
v_call: TRBV10-3
d_call: TRBD1
cdr3_nt: TGTGCCATCACCGGGACAGGAGAGGCTGGCTACACCTTC
cdr3_aa: CAITGTGEAGYTF

j_call: TRBJ1-6
clone_size: -
v_call: TRBV10-3
d_call: TRBD1
cdr3_nt: TGTGCCATCAGTGACGGACAGGGTCAAAAATCACCCCTCCACTTT
cdr3_aa: CAISDGQGQKSPLHF

j_call: TRBJ2-7
clone_size: -
v_call: TRBV28
d_call: TRBD1
cdr3_nt: TGTGCCAGCAGCACGGGGACAGGGTCGGCCGAGCAGTACTTC
cdr3_aa: CASSTGTGSAEQYF

j_call: TRBJ1-5
clone_size: -
v_call: TRBV24-1
d_call: -
cdr3_nt: TGTGCCACCAGTGATTCCGACAGGTTATATCAGCCCCAGCATTTT
cdr3_aa: CATSDSDRLYQPQHF

j_call: TRBJ2-7
clone_size: -
v_call: TRBV7-3
d_call: TRBD2
cdr3_nt: TGTGCCAGCAGCTTAATCCCGAGCGGGAACTGGGACGAGCAGTACTTC
cdr3_aa: CASSLIPSGNWDEQYF

j_call: TRBJ1-5
clone_size: -
v_call: TRBV28
d_call: -
cdr3_nt: TGTGCCAGCAGAGAGGCCCGCGCGCCCCAGCATTTT
cdr3_aa: CASREARAPQHF

j_call: TRBJ2-5
clone_size: -
v_call: TRBV21-1
d_call: -
cdr3_nt: TGTGCCAGCAGCAAATCGACTAGCTCTTTAGAGACCCAGTACTTC
cdr3_aa: CASSKSTSSLETQYF

j_call: TRBJ2-1
clone_size: -
v_call: TRBV5-1
d_call: TRBD1
cdr3_nt: TGCGCCAGCAGCCCAGGGACAGGGATGAGCGCCTACAATGAGCAGTTCTTC
cdr3_aa: CASSPGTGMSAYNEQFF

j_call: TRBJ2-1
clone_size: -
v_call: TRBV18
d_call: -
cdr3_nt: TGTGCCAGCTCACTCTCTCGCGGAGGGTGGGGTGAGCAGTTCTTC
cdr3_aa: CASSLSRGGWGEQFF